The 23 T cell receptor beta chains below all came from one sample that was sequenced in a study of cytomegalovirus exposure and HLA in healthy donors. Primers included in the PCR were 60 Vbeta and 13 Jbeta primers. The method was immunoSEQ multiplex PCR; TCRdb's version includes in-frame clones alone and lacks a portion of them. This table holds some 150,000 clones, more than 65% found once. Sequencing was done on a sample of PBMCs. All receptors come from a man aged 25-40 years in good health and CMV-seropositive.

DNA for the CDR3: TGTGCCAGCAGCTCCCGGGACAGGAGATTGGGCTACACCTTC. Amino acids: CASSSRDRRLGYTF. The chain links TRBV13 to TRBJ1-2; 8 bases line up with TRBD1. The V gene end was trimmed by 4 bases and the J gene end by 8 bases; junction bases not matched to a gene: 9. CDR1 is PRHDT, CDR2 FYEKMQ, per germline (reference sequence). The CDR3 spans 14 residues.

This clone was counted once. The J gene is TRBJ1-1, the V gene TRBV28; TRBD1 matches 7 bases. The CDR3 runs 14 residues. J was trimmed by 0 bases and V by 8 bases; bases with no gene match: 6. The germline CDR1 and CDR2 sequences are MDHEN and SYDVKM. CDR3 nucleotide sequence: TGTGCCAGCGTTTGGGACAGTCTGAACACTGAAGCTTTCTTT. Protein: CASVWDSLNTEAFF.

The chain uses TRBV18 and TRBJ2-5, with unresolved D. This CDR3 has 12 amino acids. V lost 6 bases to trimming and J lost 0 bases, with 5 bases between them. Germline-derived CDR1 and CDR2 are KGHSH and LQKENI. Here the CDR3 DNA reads TGTGCCAGCTCCCAATACCAAGAGACCCAGTACTTC. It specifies CASSQYQETQYF.

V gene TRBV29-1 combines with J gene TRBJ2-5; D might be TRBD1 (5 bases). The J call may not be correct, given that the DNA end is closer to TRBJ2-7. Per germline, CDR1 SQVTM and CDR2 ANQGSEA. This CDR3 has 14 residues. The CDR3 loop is CSVEETRGTYEQYF. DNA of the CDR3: TGCAGCGTTGAAGAGACAAGGGGCACCTACGAGCAGTACTTC.

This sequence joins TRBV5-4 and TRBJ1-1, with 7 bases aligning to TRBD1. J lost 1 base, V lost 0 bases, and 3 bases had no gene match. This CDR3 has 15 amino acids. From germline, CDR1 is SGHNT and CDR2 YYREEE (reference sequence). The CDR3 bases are TGTGCCAGCAGCTTGGGTGGGACAGAGAACACTGAAGCTTTCTTT. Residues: CASSLGGTENTEAFF.

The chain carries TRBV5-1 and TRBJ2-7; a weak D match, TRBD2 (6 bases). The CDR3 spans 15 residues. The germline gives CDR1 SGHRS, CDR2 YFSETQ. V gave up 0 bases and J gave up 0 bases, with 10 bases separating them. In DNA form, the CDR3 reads TGCGCCAGCAGCTTGGGGGACTTGAGCTCCTACGAGCAGTACTTC. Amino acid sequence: CASSLGDLSSYEQYF.

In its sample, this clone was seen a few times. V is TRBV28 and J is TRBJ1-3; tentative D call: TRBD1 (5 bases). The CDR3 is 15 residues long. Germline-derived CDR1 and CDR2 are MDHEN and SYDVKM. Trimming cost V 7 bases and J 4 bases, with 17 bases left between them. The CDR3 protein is CASTLTGQMGNTIYF. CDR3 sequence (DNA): TGTGCCAGCACCCTCACAGGACAAATGGGAAACACCATATATTTT.

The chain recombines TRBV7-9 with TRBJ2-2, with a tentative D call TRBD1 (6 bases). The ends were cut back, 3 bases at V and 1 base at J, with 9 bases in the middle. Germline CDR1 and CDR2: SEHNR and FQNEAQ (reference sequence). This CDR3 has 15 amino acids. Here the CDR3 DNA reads TGTGCCAGCAGCTTGAGGGGACAGAACACCGGGGAGCTGTTTTTT. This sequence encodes CASSLRGQNTGELFF. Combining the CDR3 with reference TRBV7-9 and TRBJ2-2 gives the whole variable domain DTGVSQNPRHKITKRGQNVTFRCDPISEHNRLYWYRQTLGQGPEFLTYFQNEAQLEKSRLLSDRFSAERPKGSFSTLEIQRTEQGDSAMYLCASSLRGQNTGELFFGEGSRLTVL.

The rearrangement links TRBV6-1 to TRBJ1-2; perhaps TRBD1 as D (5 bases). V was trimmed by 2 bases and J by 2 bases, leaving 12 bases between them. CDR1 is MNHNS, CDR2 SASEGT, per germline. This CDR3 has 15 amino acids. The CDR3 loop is CASSELGGTNYGYTF. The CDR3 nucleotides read TGTGCCAGCAGTGAATTGGGGGGAACCAACTATGGCTACACCTTC.

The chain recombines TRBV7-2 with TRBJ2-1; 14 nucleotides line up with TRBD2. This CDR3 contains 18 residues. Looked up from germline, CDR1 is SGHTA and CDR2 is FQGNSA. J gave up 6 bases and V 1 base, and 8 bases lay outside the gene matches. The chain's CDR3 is CASSLVGTSGSRGNEQFF. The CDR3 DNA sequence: TGTGCCAGCAGCTTAGTGGGGACTAGCGGGAGTAGGGGCAATGAGCAGTTCTTC. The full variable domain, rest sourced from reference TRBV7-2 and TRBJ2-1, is GAGVSQSPSNKVTEKGKDVELRCDPISGHTALYWYRQSLGQGLEFLIYFQGNSAPDKSGLPSDRFSAERTGGSVSTLTIQRTQQEDSAVYLCASSLVGTSGSRGNEQFFGPGTRLTVL.

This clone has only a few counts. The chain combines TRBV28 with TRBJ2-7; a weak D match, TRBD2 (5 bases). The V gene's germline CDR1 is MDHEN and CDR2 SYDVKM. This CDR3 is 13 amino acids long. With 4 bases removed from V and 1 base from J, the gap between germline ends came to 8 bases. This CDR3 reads CASSWTGSYEQYF. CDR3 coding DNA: TGTGCCAGCAGTTGGACGGGGTCCTACGAGCAGTACTTC. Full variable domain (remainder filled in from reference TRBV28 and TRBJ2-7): DVKVTQSSRYLVKRTGEKVFLECVQDMDHENMFWYRQDPGLGLRLIYFSYDVKMKEKGDIPEGYSVSREKKERFSLILESASTNQTSMYLCASSWTGSYEQYFGPGTRLTVT.

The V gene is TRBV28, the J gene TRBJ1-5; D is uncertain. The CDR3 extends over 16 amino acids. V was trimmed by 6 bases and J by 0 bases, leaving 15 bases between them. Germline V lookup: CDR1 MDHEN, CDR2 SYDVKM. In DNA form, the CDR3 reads TGTGCCAGCAGAACTGCCGAACTGAATAGCAATCAGCCCCAGCATTTT. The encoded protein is CASRTAELNSNQPQHF.

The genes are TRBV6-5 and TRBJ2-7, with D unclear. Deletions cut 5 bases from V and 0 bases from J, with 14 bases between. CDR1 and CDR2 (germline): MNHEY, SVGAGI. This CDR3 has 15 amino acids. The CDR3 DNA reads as TGTGCCAGCAGTCCTAATTCACAGAGCTCCTACGAGCAGTACTTC. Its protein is CASSPNSQSSYEQYF.

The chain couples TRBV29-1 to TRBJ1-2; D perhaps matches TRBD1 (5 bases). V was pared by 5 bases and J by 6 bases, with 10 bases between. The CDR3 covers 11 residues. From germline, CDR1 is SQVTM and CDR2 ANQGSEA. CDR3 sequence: CSVYGQDGYTF. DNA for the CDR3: TGCAGCGTTTACGGACAAGATGGCTACACCTTC.

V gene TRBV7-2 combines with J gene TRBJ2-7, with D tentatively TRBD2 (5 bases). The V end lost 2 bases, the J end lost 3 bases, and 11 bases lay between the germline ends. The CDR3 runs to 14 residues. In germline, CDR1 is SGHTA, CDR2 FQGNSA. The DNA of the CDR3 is TGTGCCAGCAGCTTAATCGGGGTTCGCTACGAGCAGTACTTC. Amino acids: CASSLIGVRYEQYF.

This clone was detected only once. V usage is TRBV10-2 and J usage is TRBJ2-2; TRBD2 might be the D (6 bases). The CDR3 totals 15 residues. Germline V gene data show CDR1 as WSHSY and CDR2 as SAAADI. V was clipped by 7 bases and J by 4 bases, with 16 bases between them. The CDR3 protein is CASTDPGLTTGELFF. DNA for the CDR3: TGCGCCAGCACGGATCCGGGACTTACCACCGGGGAGCTGTTTTTT.

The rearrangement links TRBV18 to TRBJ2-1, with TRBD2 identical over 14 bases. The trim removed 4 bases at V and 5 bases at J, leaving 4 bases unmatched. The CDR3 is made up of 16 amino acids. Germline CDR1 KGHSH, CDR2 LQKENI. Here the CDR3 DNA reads TGTGCCAGCTCACGACAGGGACTAGCGGGGGACAATGAGCAGTTCTTC. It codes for CASSRQGLAGDNEQFF.

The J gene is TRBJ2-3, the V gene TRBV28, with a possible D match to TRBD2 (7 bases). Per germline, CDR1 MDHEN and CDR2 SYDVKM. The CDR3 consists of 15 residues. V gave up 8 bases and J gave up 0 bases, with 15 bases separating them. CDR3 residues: CASCGGDLSTDTQYF. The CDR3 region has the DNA TGTGCCAGCTGCGGGGGCGACTTGAGCACAGATACGCAGTATTTT.

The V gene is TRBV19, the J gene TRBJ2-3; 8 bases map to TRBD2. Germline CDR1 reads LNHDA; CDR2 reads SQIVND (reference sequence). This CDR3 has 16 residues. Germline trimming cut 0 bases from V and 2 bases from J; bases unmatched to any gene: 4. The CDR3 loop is CASSIEGGGLTDTQYF. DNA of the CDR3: TGTGCCAGTAGTATAGAAGGCGGGGGGCTCACAGATACGCAGTATTTT.

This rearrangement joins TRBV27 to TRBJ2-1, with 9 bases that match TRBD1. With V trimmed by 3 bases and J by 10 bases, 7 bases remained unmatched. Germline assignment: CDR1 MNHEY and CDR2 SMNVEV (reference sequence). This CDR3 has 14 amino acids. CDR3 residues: CASSFGTGINEQFF. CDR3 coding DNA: TGTGCCAGCAGTTTCGGGACAGGGATTAACGAGCAGTTCTTC.

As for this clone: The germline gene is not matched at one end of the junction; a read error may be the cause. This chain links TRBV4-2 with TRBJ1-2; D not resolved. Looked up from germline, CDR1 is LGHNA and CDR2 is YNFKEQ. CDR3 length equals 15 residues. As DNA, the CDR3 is TGTGCCAGCAGCCAAGATGGCGAGCGGACCTATGGCTGCACCTTC. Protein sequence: CASSQDGERTYGCTF.

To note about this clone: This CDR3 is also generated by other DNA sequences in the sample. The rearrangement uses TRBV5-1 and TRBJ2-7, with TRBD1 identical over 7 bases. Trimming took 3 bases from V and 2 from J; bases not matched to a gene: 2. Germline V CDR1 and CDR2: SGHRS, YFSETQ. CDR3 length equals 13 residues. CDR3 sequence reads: CASSWDRAYEQYF. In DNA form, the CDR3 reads TGCGCCAGCAGCTGGGACAGAGCCTACGAGCAGTACTTC.

CDR3 nucleotides: TGCGCCAGCAGCCAACCCACGACAGGAGTACACACCGGGGAGCTGTTTTTT. Its translation is CASSQPTTGVHTGELFF. The V and J genes are TRBV4-3 and TRBJ2-2; possibly TRBD1 for D (6 bases). CDR1 and CDR2 from the germline V gene are LGHNA and YSLEER. The CDR3 sequence is 17 residues long. V gave up 2 bases and J gave up 3 bases, with 16 bases separating them.